A single sample gave rise to the 16 T cell receptor beta chains below, sequenced in a study of cytomegalovirus exposure and HLA in healthy donors. PCR used 60 Vbeta primers and 13 Jbeta primers. The data were produced by immunoSEQ multiplex PCR, yet TCRdb's version contains in-frame clones alone and is incomplete. The sample comprises about 160,000 clones, 65% to 85% of which are singletons, and roughly 4.5% rests with the top ten. The sequenced sample consisted of PBMCs. These TCRs come from a woman aged 50 to 60 in good health and CMV-seropositive.

The sample holds a few counts of this clone. The chain combines TRBV5-4 with TRBJ2-5, with 12 bases identical to TRBD1. The CDR3 covers 15 residues. Germline values: CDR1 SGHNT, CDR2 YYREEE (reference sequence). V lost 7 bases, J lost 1 base, and 5 bases stayed unmatched. CDR3 loop: CASARDRGLQETQYF. The CDR3 nucleotides are TGTGCCAGCGCCCGGGACAGGGGGCTCCAAGAGACCCAGTACTTC. Full variable domain (rest looked up from reference TRBV5-4 and TRBJ2-5): ETGVTQSPTHLIKTRGQQVTLRCSSQSGHNTVSWYQQALGQGPQFIFQYYREEENGRGNFPPRFSGLQFPNYSSELNVNALELDDSALYLCASARDRGLQETQYFGPGTRLLVL.

The chain couples TRBV13 to TRBJ2-7; no clear D gene. V was shortened by 4 bases and J by 5 bases, with 9 bases between the two germline ends. This CDR3 has 12 amino acids. Germline CDR1 reads PRHDT; CDR2 reads FYEKMQ (reference sequence). In nucleotides, the CDR3 is TGTGCCAGCAGCTCCCCGGGTAACGAGCAGTACTTC. Protein: CASSSPGNEQYF.

The V gene is TRBV5-1, the J gene TRBJ2-3, with TRBD1 identical over 7 bases. Germline values: CDR1 SGHRS, CDR2 YFSETQ. The V segment lost 2 bases and the J segment 3 bases; nucleotides outside the gene matches: 3. The CDR3 consists of 14 residues. The CDR3 DNA reads as TGCGCCAGCAGCTTCGGACAGGTGACAGATACGCAGTATTTT. Amino acids: CASSFGQVTDTQYF.

The V and J genes are TRBV7-9 and TRBJ1-4, with TRBD1 matching over 7 bases. Trimming at V came to 5 bases and at J to 8 bases, leaving 11 bases not matched to a gene. This CDR3 region has 15 residues. Germline CDR1 and CDR2: SEHNR and FQNEAQ (reference sequence). CDR3 bases: TGTGCCAGCAGCACTTACACAGGGGCGGGGGAAAAACTGTTTTTT. This translates into CASSTYTGAGEKLFF.

The chain couples TRBV23-1 to TRBJ2-5; D may be TRBD2 (5 bases). TRBV23-1 is flagged as an ORF with uncertain function. Trimming cost V 8 bases and J 13 bases, with 20 bases left between them. This CDR3 comprises 12 residues. In DNA form, the CDR3 reads TGCGCCAGCGGAGACCCGTCGCGGGCAGGGTACTTC. Amino acids: CASGDPSRAGYF.

The chain uses TRBV7-2 and TRBJ2-1, with 7 bases identical to TRBD2. V dropped 1 base and J dropped 0; count of bases not matched to a gene: 6. This CDR3 spans 17 amino acids. Per germline, CDR1 SGHTA and CDR2 FQGNSA. The CDR3 here is CASSLVRRGSSYNEQFF. The CDR3 bases are TGTGCCAGCAGCTTAGTCCGGCGGGGGAGCTCCTACAATGAGCAGTTCTTC.

The rearrangement links TRBV29-1 to TRBJ1-1; 11 positions agree with TRBD1. Losses at the gene ends were 7 bases for V and 5 bases for J; bases not matched to a gene: 3. CDR1 SQVTM and CDR2 ANQGSEA come from the germline V gene. CDR3 length equals 12 residues. The CDR3 is CSGDRGGTEAFF. The CDR3 region has the DNA TGCAGCGGGGACAGGGGGGGGACTGAAGCTTTCTTT.

V usage is TRBV28 and J usage is TRBJ2-5, with TRBD2 matching 14 bases. Germline V lookup: CDR1 MDHEN, CDR2 SYDVKM. CDR3 length: 17 residues. V shed 6 bases, J shed 2 bases, and the junction held 8 bases outside the gene matches. CDR3 sequence reads: CASSLGLAGESQETQYF. The CDR3 coding sequence is TGTGCCAGCAGCTTGGGACTAGCGGGAGAAAGTCAAGAGACCCAGTACTTC.

This clone is a singleton in its sample. For the CDR3, the DNA is TGTGCCAGCAGCCAAGAACTAGTCCCCTACGAGCAGTACTTC. This gives the protein CASSQELVPYEQYF. The chain combines TRBV4-2 with TRBJ2-7, with D possibly TRBD2 on 5 matching bases. Between the trimmed V and J ends, which lost 0 bases and 2 bases, there was a span of 8 bases. CDR3 length: 14 amino acids. CDR1 and CDR2 (germline): LGHNA, YNFKEQ.

The V call is TRBV10-3, the J call TRBJ2-3; TRBD2 matches 10 bases. With 6 bases clipped from V and 4 bases from J, the junction kept 4 bases outside the gene matches. CDR1 and CDR2 (germline): ENHRY, SYGVKD. The CDR3 length is 14 residues. The CDR3 nucleotides are TGTGCCATCAGAGCGGGGGGGCAGCCAGATACGCAGTATTTT. This gives the protein CAIRAGGQPDTQYF.

V usage is TRBV29-1 and J usage is TRBJ2-3; 9 bases agree with TRBD2. Trimming at V came to 0 bases and at J to 5 bases, leaving 12 bases not matched to a gene. CDR3 length: 17 residues. Germline loops: CDR1 SQVTM, CDR2 ANQGSEA. As DNA, the CDR3 is TGCAGCGTTGAAGATCGAACGTTGCGGGGGGGCCTAGATACGCAGTATTTT. Translated: CSVEDRTLRGGLDTQYF.

This clone was recorded a few times. The J gene is TRBJ2-1, the V gene TRBV6-6; weak D call: TRBD1 (5 bases). The V end was cut by 2 bases, the J end by 5 bases, with 10 bases between. The CDR3 covers 14 residues. The germline CDR1 and CDR2 sequences are MNHNY and SVGAGI (reference sequence). The chain's CDR3 is CASSYRGLDNEQFF. The CDR3 coding sequence is TGTGCCAGCAGTTACAGGGGATTAGACAATGAGCAGTTCTTC.

In its sample, this clone was seen once. The V and J genes are TRBV19 and TRBJ1-5; 8 bases map to TRBD1. V trimming: 4 bases; J trimming: 0 bases; junction bases outside the gene matches: 8. Germline loops: CDR1 LNHDA, CDR2 SQIVND (reference sequence). CDR3 size: 17 residues. The CDR3 DNA sequence: TGTGCCAGTAGTACTCCCCCAGGGGGCTATAGCAATCAGCCCCAGCATTTT. The encoded protein is CASSTPPGGYSNQPQHF.

The chain employs TRBV30 and TRBJ1-4, with 8 nucleotides matching TRBD1. Germline V CDR1 and CDR2: GTSNPN, SVGIG (reference sequence). V gave up 0 bases and J gave up 10 bases; unmatched junction bases: 10. The length of the CDR3 is 15 residues. The CDR3 DNA is TGTGCCTGGAGTGTACTAGGGCAGGGGGCCGTAAAACTGTTTTTT. It specifies CAWSVLGQGAVKLFF.

V is TRBV7-9 and J is TRBJ2-5; perhaps TRBD2 as D (6 bases). Germline V gives CDR1 SEHNR, CDR2 FQNEAQ (reference sequence). The CDR3 is 15 residues long. Trimming removed 5 bases from V and 5 bases from J, with 18 bases in between. The CDR3 coding sequence is TGTGCCAGCAGCCCCTACTACGGGGGTGGGGAGACCCAGTACTTC. Its translation is CASSPYYGGGETQYF.

The CDR3 DNA reads as TGTGCCACCGGACAGGGTGCTGGAAACACCATATATTTT. It codes for CATGQGAGNTIYF. The rearrangement joins TRBV19 to TRBJ1-3, with TRBD1 identical over 8 bases. Germline V lookup: CDR1 LNHDA, CDR2 SQIVND (reference sequence). V shed 10 bases, J shed 2 bases, and the junction held 4 bases outside the gene matches. The CDR3 is 13 amino acids. The variable domain in full, completed from reference TRBV19 and TRBJ1-3, reads DGGITQSPKYLFRKEGQNVTLSCEQNLNHDAMYWYRQDPGQGLRLIYYSQIVNDFQKGDIAEGYSVSREKKESFPLTVTSAQKNPTAFYLCATGQGAGNTIYFGEGSWLTVV.